The clone carrying this T cell receptor beta chain was counted between two and nine times. Its antigen is currently unknown. PCR primers comprised 60 Vbeta and 13 Jbeta primers. TCRdb's table, derived via immunoSEQ multiplex PCR, lists solely in-frame clones and lacks some. Here the sample spans around 150,000 clones, about a tenth being singletons. The data derive from a study of cytomegalovirus exposure and HLA in healthy donors. General study results and limits: A later analysis reportedly found that, within productive TCRs, an Asian-associated ancestry cluster had fewer N-insertions than the mean observed across the roughly 690 donors. Usually a TCR sequence was rare, but some public TCRs were found in many donors.

The TCR was taken from a male donor in good health and CMV-seronegative. The source material was PBMCs.

CDR3 residues: CASSQARYEKLFF. DNA of the CDR3: TGCGCCAGCAGCCAAGCCCGTTATGAAAAACTGTTTTTT. The chain uses TRBV4-3 and TRBJ1-4; no clear D gene. The CDR3 is made up of 13 amino acids. The V and J ends lost 1 base and 6 bases respectively, with 6 bases between them. The germline CDR1 and CDR2 sequences are LGHNA and YSLEER.